Following are 11 T cell receptor beta chains from one sample sequenced in a study of Ad26.COV2.S vaccination and SARS-CoV-2 variants. Produced via immunoSEQ multiplex PCR; TCRdb's table is partial and in-frame only. The table has 440,000 or so clones, over 80% seen once. Treatment described: 15 to 20 received Ad26.COV2.S at low or high dose, single or two shots; about 5 received placebo; per-sample allocation not given. At day 63 after the first vaccine or placebo injection, samples were drawn. The sequences come from peripheral blood, collected in a trial of Ad26.COV2.S vaccine versus placebo. The receptors shown here come from a person aged 18-65 years who received the Ad26.COV2.S COVID-19 vaccine or a placebo.

A note on this clone: At one end the junction does not follow the germline gene, possibly because of a read error. This sample also contains other DNA sequences that code for the same CDR3. This chain links TRBV11-2 with TRBJ1-6; 7 nucleotides match TRBD1. The CDR3 is 17 residues long. Germline V gene sequence: CDR1 SGHAT, CDR2 FQNNGV. In nucleotides, the CDR3 is TGTGCCAGTAGCTCCGGGTGGGCGGGACAGCTTAATTCACCCCTCCACTTT. It codes for CASSSGWAGQLNSPLHF.

About this clone: The same CDR3 is also encoded by other DNA sequences in this sample. The gene calls are TRBV6-5 and TRBJ1-3, with D unresolved. CDR1 MNHEY and CDR2 SVGAGI come from the germline V gene. V shed 0 bases and J shed 0 bases, with 9 bases lying between them. The CDR3 has 16 amino acids. The CDR3 is CASSYSPSLSGNTIYF. The CDR3 DNA sequence: TGTGCCAGCAGTTACTCGCCGTCTCTCTCTGGAAACACCATATATTTT.

V is TRBV28 and J is TRBJ1-1; no reliable D call. The germline V gene has CDR1 MDHEN and CDR2 SYDVKM. Trimming cost V 1 base and J 0 bases, with 15 bases left between them. The CDR3 spans 17 residues. CDR3 sequence reads: CASSLLVTVVVNTEAFF. The CDR3 DNA reads TGTGCCAGCAGTTTATTGGTGACCGTAGTCGTGAACACTGAAGCTTTCTTT.

The chain carries TRBV5-1 and TRBJ1-2; 9 nucleotides align to TRBD1. There are 15 residues in the CDR3. Germline CDR1 is SGHRS and CDR2 is YFSETQ. The V and J ends lost 1 base and 5 bases, in that order; junction bases with no gene match: 6. CDR3 sequence: CASSLPGTGRYGYTF. The CDR3 bases are TGCGCCAGCAGCTTGCCCGGGACAGGGCGGTATGGCTACACCTTC.

The V and J genes are TRBV13 and TRBJ1-2, with unresolved D. Trimming cost V 3 bases and J 0 bases, with 11 bases left between them. The CDR3 sequence is 15 residues long. CDR1 and CDR2 from the germline V gene are PRHDT and FYEKMQ (reference sequence). CDR3 sequence reads: CASSLRSDANYGYTF. The CDR3 DNA follows: TGTGCCAGCAGCTTGAGGTCAGACGCTAACTATGGCTACACCTTC.

This chain connects TRBV4-3 to TRBJ1-6, with a tentative D call TRBD1 (6 bases). Germline V CDR1 and CDR2: LGHNA, YSLEER. This CDR3 contains 17 residues. Trimming cost V 0 bases and J 7 bases, with 16 bases left between them. The CDR3 spells CASSQDFPRGGNSPLHF. DNA of the CDR3: TGCGCCAGCAGCCAAGATTTCCCCAGGGGTGGGAATTCACCCCTCCACTTT.

This sequence joins TRBV4-3 and TRBJ1-1; D gene uncertain. This CDR3 region has 14 residues. Germline CDR1 and CDR2: LGHNA and YSLEER. Trimming pared 3 bases from V and 3 bases from J, leaving 11 bases between. This chain's CDR3 is CASSHSLGDTEAFF. In nucleotides, the CDR3 is TGCGCCAGCAGCCATTCTCTCGGGGACACTGAAGCTTTCTTT.

The CDR3 protein is CASSPGKFGYTF. The CDR3 coding sequence is TGTGCCAGCAGCCCCGGGAAGTTTGGCTACACCTTC. This chain links TRBV7-9 with TRBJ1-2; no definite D call. Germline CDR1 is SEHNR and CDR2 is FQNEAQ (reference sequence). V shed 5 bases and J shed 7 bases, with 11 bases lying between them. The CDR3 extends over 12 amino acids.

The chain employs TRBV3-1 (or the pseudogene TRBV3-2) and TRBJ2-7, with D possibly TRBD2 on 6 matching bases. V was clipped by 6 bases and J by 5 bases, with 11 bases between them. This CDR3 is 12 amino acids long. CDR1 LGHDT and CDR2 YNNKEL come from the germline V gene (reference sequence). The CDR3 sequence: CASRGGINEQYF. The CDR3 DNA follows: TGTGCCAGCAGAGGAGGGATCAACGAGCAGTACTTC.

The count of this clone is one. The rearrangement uses TRBV15 and TRBJ2-3, with D uncertain. CDR1 and CDR2 (germline): LNHNV, YYDKDF (reference sequence). Trimming pared 1 base from V and 4 bases from J, leaving 9 bases between. CDR3 length equals 14 residues. CDR3 nucleotides: TGTGCCACCAGCAGAGCCTCTACGGCAGATACGCAGTATTTT. It encodes CATSRASTADTQYF.

The chain has TRBV5-6 and TRBJ2-7; 8 nucleotides agree with TRBD2. The ends lost 3 bases at V and 7 bases at J; junction bases unmatched: 18. CDR3 length: 17 amino acids. Germline V gene data show CDR1 as SGHDT and CDR2 as YYEEEE. This CDR3 reads CASSSPLRLARSGEQYF. Written as DNA, the CDR3 is TGTGCCAGCAGCTCCCCGCTGCGACTAGCGAGGTCGGGGGAGCAGTACTTC.